The 16 T cell receptor beta chains in this list originate from one sample, sequenced in a study of T-cell reconstitution after alpha-beta-depleted transplantation in children. A library of TCRbeta sequences, prepared with unique molecular identifiers, was generated. Each CDR3 protein is one row after TCRdb ran MiXCR on the PCR reads. Among about 540,000 distinct CDR3 sequences listed, 15% to 20% were seen once. Here the sequenced sample was PBMCs from the stem cell graft donor, taken from the stem cell graft. The receptors originated from a human donor who donated a stem cell graft to a child with acute lymphoblastic leukemia.

This clonotype showed up just a few times. The J gene is TRBJ2-2, the V gene TRBV7-2; D gene uncertain. The CDR3 runs to 15 residues. V was pared by 5 bases and J by 2 bases, with 12 bases between. Germline CDR1 is SGHTA and CDR2 is FQGNSA. CDR3: CASSPPGPNTGELFF. CDR3 nucleotides: TGTGCCAGCAGCCCGCCCGGGCCTAACACCGGGGAGCTGTTTTTT.

This clonotype was picked up one time. The V call is TRBV6-5, the J call TRBJ1-4; tentative D call: TRBD1 (6 bases). This CDR3 has 17 residues. The ends were cut back, 2 bases at V and 7 bases at J, with 20 bases in the middle. Germline CDR1 MNHEY, CDR2 SVGAGI. The CDR3 DNA is TGTGCCAGCAGTTACGACCTCAAGACAGGCGACCCTGAAAAACTGTTTTTT. Translation gives CASSYDLKTGDPEKLFF.

This clonotype has more than one count but fewer than ten. CDR3 amino acids: CSARSGLHNQPQHF. The CDR3 coding sequence is TGCAGTGCTAGATCAGGGCTACATAATCAGCCCCAGCATTTT. The chain uses TRBV20-1 and TRBJ1-5, with D tentatively TRBD1 (5 bases). CDR1 and CDR2 (germline): DFQATT, SNEGSKA (reference sequence). With 2 bases removed from V and 4 bases from J, the gap between germline ends came to 12 bases. The CDR3 sequence is 14 residues long.

This clonotype has a handful of counts. V usage is TRBV10-3 and J usage is TRBJ1-5; D not certain. This CDR3 has 15 amino acids. The germline gives CDR1 ENHRY, CDR2 SYGVKD. V was cut by 4 bases and J by 0 bases, with 10 bases left in between. DNA for the CDR3: TGTGCCATCAGTGCCACAAGTTATAGCAATCAGCCCCAGCATTTT. Protein product: CAISATSYSNQPQHF.

V usage is TRBV20-1 and J usage is TRBJ2-1, with D perhaps being TRBD1 or TRBD2 (7 bases each). The V end lost 6 bases, the J end lost 3 bases, and 15 bases lay between the germline ends. The CDR3 extends over 14 amino acids. The germline CDR1 and CDR2 sequences are DFQATT and SNEGSKA (reference sequence). The CDR3 spells CSAISGTDYNEQFF. The CDR3 coding sequence is TGCAGTGCCATCAGCGGGACAGACTACAATGAGCAGTTCTTC.

The chain links TRBV5-1 to TRBJ2-3; TRBD1 is a possible D gene (6 bases). V lost 0 bases to trimming and J lost 5 bases, with 19 bases between them. Looked up from germline, CDR1 is SGHRS and CDR2 is YFSETQ. The CDR3 covers 17 residues. CDR3 coding DNA: TGCGCCAGCAGCTTGGTGGTGGGGGCGGCACAAGGAGATACGCAGTATTTT. As protein: CASSLVVGAAQGDTQYF.

This clonotype was seen a few times. V is TRBV6-5 and J is TRBJ1-3; D is unresolved. This CDR3 is built from 15 residues. Germline V gene data show CDR1 as MNHEY and CDR2 as SVGAGI. V was clipped by 2 bases and J by 1 base, with 9 bases between them. The CDR3 region has the DNA TGTGCCAGCAGTTACCAAAGGGATTCTGGAAACACCATATATTTT. This translates into CASSYQRDSGNTIYF.

The rearrangement links TRBV12-3 or TRBV12-4 to TRBJ1-4; D might be TRBD1 (5 bases). Trimming stripped 3 bases from V and 7 bases from J, with 12 bases between. The CDR3 is 14 residues long. For the CDR3, the DNA is TGTGCCAGCAGTTTTATTGGGGGGATTGAAAAACTGTTTTTT. Translating gives CASSFIGGIEKLFF.

The gene calls are TRBV3-1 and TRBJ2-7, with 10 nucleotides matching TRBD2. Germline CDR1 reads LGHDT; CDR2 reads YNNKEL (reference sequence). The CDR3 extends over 16 amino acids. V lost 0 bases and J lost 7; bases outside the gene matches: 9. The CDR3 DNA follows: TGTGCCAGCAGCCAAGAAGGAGCGGGAGGGAAGGGGGAGCAGTACTTC. Encoded protein: CASSQEGAGGKGEQYF.

This clonotype was counted only a few times. The chain joins TRBV15 to TRBJ2-5; TRBD1 or TRBD2 may be the D gene (5 bases each). V was cut by 0 bases and J by 3 bases, with 20 bases left in between. The germline V gene encodes CDR1 LNHNV and CDR2 YYDKDF (reference sequence). This CDR3 is built from 18 residues. CDR3 region: CATSRETRVAGREETQYF. CDR3 bases: TGTGCCACCAGCAGAGAAACCAGGGTAGCTGGGAGAGAAGAGACCCAGTACTTC.

This chain uses TRBV12-3 or TRBV12-4 with TRBJ1-5; D is unclear. Deletions cut 4 bases from V and 6 bases from J, with 10 bases between. The CDR3 extends over 13 amino acids. The CDR3 here is CASSSGLGQPQHF. CDR3 DNA: TGTGCCAGCAGTTCGGGGTTAGGTCAGCCCCAGCATTTT.

This clonotype has only a few counts. CDR3 nucleotides: TGTGCCAGCAGCTCGCCCCCCAGGGGAATCACTGAAGCTTTCTTT. It codes for CASSSPPRGITEAFF. The chain carries TRBV7-2 and TRBJ1-1; perhaps TRBD1 as D (6 bases). The CDR3 has 15 amino acids. Per germline, CDR1 SGHTA and CDR2 FQGNSA. Trimming cost V 4 bases and J 4 bases, with 16 bases left between them.

This clonotype was seen a few times. The genes are TRBV27 and TRBJ1-2, with D possibly TRBD1 on 6 matching bases. The germline gives CDR1 MNHEY, CDR2 SMNVEV (reference sequence). The CDR3 totals 15 residues. Trimming removed 2 bases from V and 4 bases from J, with 14 bases in between. CDR3 sequence reads: CASSLHLGAPYGYTF. The CDR3, as DNA: TGTGCCAGCAGTTTACATCTGGGGGCACCCTATGGCTACACCTTC.

V usage is TRBV9 and J usage is TRBJ1-1; D ambiguous. V was cut by 3 bases and J by 6 bases, with 18 bases left in between. The CDR3 is 15 residues long. Germline V gene data show CDR1 as SGDLS and CDR2 as YYNGEE. CDR3 in amino acids: CASSEGSDLSAEAFF. The CDR3 DNA reads TGTGCCAGCAGCGAGGGATCGGACCTGAGCGCTGAAGCTTTCTTT.

This clonotype was seen at least ten times. The gene calls are TRBV20-1 and TRBJ2-4; D may match TRBD1 or TRBD2 (5 bases each). V lost 7 bases, J lost 6 bases, and 13 bases lay in between. CDR1 and CDR2 from the germline V gene are DFQATT and SNEGSKA (reference sequence). The CDR3 spans 12 residues. CDR3 sequence reads: CSVWGTANIQYF. For the CDR3, the DNA is TGCAGTGTTTGGGGGACCGCAAACATTCAGTACTTC.

This chain uses TRBV15 with TRBJ2-6, with 12 bases matching TRBD1. CDR3 length: 17 residues. V trimming: 5 bases; J trimming: 0 bases; junction bases outside the gene matches: 2. Germline values: CDR1 LNHNV, CDR2 YYDKDF (reference sequence). DNA of the CDR3: TGTGCCACCAGCGGGGACAGGGGGCCCTCTGGGGCCAACGTCCTGACTTTC. Translated: CATSGDRGPSGANVLTF.